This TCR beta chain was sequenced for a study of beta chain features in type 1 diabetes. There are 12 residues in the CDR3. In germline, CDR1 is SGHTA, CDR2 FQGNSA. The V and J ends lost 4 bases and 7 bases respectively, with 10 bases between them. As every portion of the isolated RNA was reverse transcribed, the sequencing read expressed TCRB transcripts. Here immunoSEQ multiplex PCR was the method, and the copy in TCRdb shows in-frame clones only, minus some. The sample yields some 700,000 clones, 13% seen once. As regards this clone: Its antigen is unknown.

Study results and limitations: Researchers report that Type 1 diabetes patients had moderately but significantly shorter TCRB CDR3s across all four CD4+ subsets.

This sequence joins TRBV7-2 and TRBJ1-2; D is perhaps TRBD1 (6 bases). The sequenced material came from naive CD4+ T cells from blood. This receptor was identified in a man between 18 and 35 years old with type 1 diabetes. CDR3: CASSSQGGGYTF. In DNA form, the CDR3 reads TGTGCCAGCAGCTCACAGGGTGGTGGCTACACCTTC.